This paragraph reports one TCR beta chain. This entry belongs to a study of blood T cell repertoires in COVID-19. Across the whole study: The United States, Italy and Spain supplied acute and convalescent COVID-19 samples. PBMCs, B-cell-depleted T cells, or T cells were the source of the cDNA or gDNA that made up the material.

One Seattle source followed patients from active infection through their disease course. In the original processing: Amplification from reference gene primers served as the basis for estimated nucleated cell counts. TCRdb's table, derived via immunoSEQ multiplex PCR, lists solely in-frame clones and lacks some. That table supplies the V and J calls and clone size; D and trimming were determined from the DNA. This table holds 150,000 to 200,000 clones, about four fifths found once. This clonotype was obtained from an elderly woman with COVID-19, enrolled during active disease. The sequencing sample was made of peripheral blood.

CDR3 residues: CASTAPGGSYEQYF. The CDR3 coding sequence is TGTGCCAGCACGGCCCCGGGGGGCAGTTACGAGCAGTACTTC. The chain is built from TRBV2 and TRBJ2-7; TRBD2 might be the D (7 bases). This CDR3 has 14 residues. The V gene lost 7 bases and the J gene lost 4 bases, with 17 bases spanning the gap. Germline V gives CDR1 SNHLY, CDR2 FYNNEI.